The sequence of this TCR beta chain was determined in a study of T cell responses to AZD1222 COVID-19 vaccine. Produced via immunoSEQ multiplex PCR; TCRdb's table is partial and in-frame only. Among 130,000 or so clones listed, roughly 90% were seen once. The CDR3 consists of 13 residues. Germline CDR1 and CDR2: SGHTA and FQGNSA. V lost 7 bases to trimming and J lost 6 bases; unmatched junction nucleotides: 3. The source material was peripheral blood, sampled on day 0 of AZD1222 vaccination. The chain has TRBV7-2 and TRBJ1-4, with 9 bases fitting TRBD1. The receptor was isolated from an adult in good health. CDR3 protein: CASKRTGDEKLFF. The CDR3 nucleotides read TGTGCCAGCAAGAGGACAGGGGATGAAAAACTGTTTTTT.